This T cell receptor beta chain derives from a study of siplizumab effects on memory and regulatory T cells. This clone came up once. Libraries were prepared by immunoSEQ multiplex PCR; TCRdb keeps only in-frame clonotypes and omits some of them. This table holds about 94,000 clones, approximately 93% found once. This clonotype was sampled from a human donor in good health. Sequences were obtained from non-Treg CD4+ T cells sorted from blood.

In DNA form, the CDR3 reads TGCGCCAGCAGCGCCGGACATTCTGCTCGAAACACCATATATTTT. It codes for CASSAGHSARNTIYF. This chain uses TRBV5-1 with TRBJ1-3; a possible D gene is TRBD1 (5 bases). Germline CDR1 reads SGHRS; CDR2 reads YFSETQ. The V end lost 4 bases, the J end lost 5 bases, and 16 bases lay between the germline ends. The CDR3 sequence is 15 residues long. Full variable domain (outside the CDR3, taken from reference TRBV5-1 and TRBJ1-3): KAGVTQTPRYLIKTRGQQVTLSCSPISGHRSVSWYQQTPGQGLQFLFEYFSETQRNKGNFPGRFSGRQFSNSRSEMNVSTLELGDSALYLCASSAGHSARNTIYFGEGSWLTVV.